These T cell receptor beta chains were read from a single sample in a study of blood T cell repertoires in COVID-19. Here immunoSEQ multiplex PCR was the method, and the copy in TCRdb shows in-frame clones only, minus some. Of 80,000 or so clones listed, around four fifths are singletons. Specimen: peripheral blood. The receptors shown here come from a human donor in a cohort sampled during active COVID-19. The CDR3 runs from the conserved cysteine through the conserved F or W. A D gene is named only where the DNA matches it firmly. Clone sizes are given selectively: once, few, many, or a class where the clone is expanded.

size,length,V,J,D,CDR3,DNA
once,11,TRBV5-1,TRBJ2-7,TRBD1,CASRTGSEQYF,TGCGCCAGCCGGACAGGGTCTGAGCAGTACTTC
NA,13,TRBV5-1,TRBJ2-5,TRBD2,CASAVAGQETQYF,TGCGCCAGCGCGGTAGCGGGGCAAGAGACCCAGTACTTC
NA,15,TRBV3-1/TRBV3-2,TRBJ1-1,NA,CASSRTRRWNTEAFF,TGTGCCAGCAGCCGGACTCGGCGCTGGAACACTGAAGCTTTCTTT
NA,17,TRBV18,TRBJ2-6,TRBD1,CASSPQTGGAGANVLTF,TGTGCCAGCTCACCGCAAACAGGGGGCGCTGGGGCCAACGTCCTGACTTTC
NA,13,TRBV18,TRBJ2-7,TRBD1,CASSPTGKYEQYF,TGTGCCAGCTCACCGACAGGGAAGTACGAGCAGTACTTC
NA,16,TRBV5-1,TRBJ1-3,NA,CASSSDSPFSGNTIYF,TGCGCCAGCAGCTCAGACAGTCCATTCTCTGGAAACACCATATATTTT
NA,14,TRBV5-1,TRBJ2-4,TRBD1,CASSTGTGSNIQYF,TGCGCCAGCTCTACCGGGACAGGGTCAAACATTCAGTACTTC
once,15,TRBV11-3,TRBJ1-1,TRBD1,CASSLVGQGNTEAFF,TGTGCCAGCAGCTTAGTGGGACAGGGGAACACTGAAGCTTTCTTT
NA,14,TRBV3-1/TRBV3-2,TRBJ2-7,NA,CASSPYPNHYEQYF,TGTGCCAGCAGCCCCTACCCCAACCACTACGAGCAGTACTTC
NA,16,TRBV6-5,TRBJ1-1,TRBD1,CASSYLRQGTNTEAFF,TGTGCCAGCAGTTACTTACGACAGGGGACGAACACTGAAGCTTTCTTT
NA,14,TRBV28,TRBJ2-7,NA,CASSLRGRGYEQYF,TGTGCCAGCAGTTTAAGGGGAAGGGGCTACGAGCAGTACTTC
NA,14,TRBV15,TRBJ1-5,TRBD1,CATSRTGGNQPQHF,TGTGCCACCAGCAGGACAGGGGGCAATCAGCCCCAGCATTTT
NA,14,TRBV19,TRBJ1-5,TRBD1,CATKPQGGNQPQHF,TGTGCCACAAAACCACAGGGGGGAAATCAGCCCCAGCATTTT
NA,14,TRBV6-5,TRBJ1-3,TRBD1,CASRGQQQGNTIYF,TGTGCCAGCAGGGGACAGCAACAGGGAAACACCATATATTTT
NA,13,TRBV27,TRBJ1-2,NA,CASSTRGYSGYTF,TGTGCCAGCAGTACCAGGGGCTATAGTGGCTACACCTTC
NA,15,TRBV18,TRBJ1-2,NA,CASSPLPTGPDGYTF,TGTGCCAGCTCACCTTTGCCCACAGGGCCAGACGGCTACACCTTC
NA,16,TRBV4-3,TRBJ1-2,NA,CASSQDPGGGSRGYTF,TGCGCCAGCAGCCAAGATCCGGGGGGTGGGAGTAGGGGCTACACCTTC
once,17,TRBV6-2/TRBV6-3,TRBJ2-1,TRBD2,CASSYHGTSGDYNEQFF,TGTGCCAGCAGTTATCATGGGACTAGCGGGGACTACAATGAGCAGTTCTTC
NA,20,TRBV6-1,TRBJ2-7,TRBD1,CASSEELVRGGTGVLYEQYF,TGTGCCAGCAGTGAGGAACTGGTTCGAGGCGGGACAGGGGTACTCTACGAGCAGTACTTC
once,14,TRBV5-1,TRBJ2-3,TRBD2,CASSWGTTADTQYF,TGCGCCAGCAGCTGGGGGACTACAGCAGATACGCAGTATTTT
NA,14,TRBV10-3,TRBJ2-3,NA,CAITTSRSTDTQYF,TGTGCCATCACAACTAGCCGAAGCACAGATACGCAGTATTTT